What follows is one T cell receptor beta chain and its context. This entry is derived from a study of shared clonotypes between healthy human individuals. Turning to the study itself: Each donor had three CD4 naive, three CD4 memory, two CD8 naive and one CD8 memory plate.

Some clones are missing from TCRdb's copy, which holds only in-frame ones; the method was immunoSEQ multiplex PCR. Of roughly 2 million clones in the sample, over 85% are singletons; the top ten hold roughly 1%. In the naive CD8 group, cells lacked CD45RO and were positively selected for CCR7, so terminally differentiated effector memory CD45RA+ cells were left out. The receptor was isolated from a man younger than 30 in good health. Sequenced material: naive CD8+ T cells sorted from blood.

In nucleotides, the CDR3 is TGTGCCAGCAGCTTAGAATGGACACACTACGAGCAGTACTTC. Its translation: CASSLEWTHYEQYF. V usage is TRBV7-9 and J usage is TRBJ2-7, with D perhaps matching TRBD1 (5 bases). CDR1 is SEHNR, CDR2 FQNEAQ, per germline (reference sequence). The V end lost 1 base, the J end lost 3 bases, and 10 bases lay between the germline ends. The CDR3 runs to 14 residues. The full variable domain, completed using reference TRBV7-9 and TRBJ2-7, is DTGVSQNPRHKITKRGQNVTFRCDPISEHNRLYWYRQTLGQGPEFLTYFQNEAQLEKSRLLSDRFSAERPKGSFSTLEIQRTEQGDSAMYLCASSLEWTHYEQYFGPGTRLTVT.